These 18 T cell receptor beta chains were sequenced from one sample in a study of technical replicates of blood from a handful of donors. Profiled with immunoSEQ multiplex PCR; TCRdb holds only in-frame clones, not every one. The sample holds 45,000 to 55,000 clones, 90% to 95% seen once. The sequenced sample was T cells isolated from PBMCs. Receptors were obtained from a human donor in good health.

The chain links TRBV5-1 to TRBJ1-2; 11 bases map to TRBD1. This CDR3 contains 17 residues. CDR1 is SGHRS, CDR2 YFSETQ, per germline. J lost 1 base, V lost 1 base, and 6 bases had no gene match. The CDR3 spells CASSLRDRGLSNYGYTF. Written as DNA, the CDR3 is TGCGCCAGCAGCTTGCGGGACAGGGGGTTGAGTAACTATGGCTACACCTTC. Filled out from reference TRBV5-1 and TRBJ1-2, the complete variable domain reads KAGVTQTPRYLIKTRGQQVTLSCSPISGHRSVSWYQQTPGQGLQFLFEYFSETQRNKGNFPGRFSGRQFSNSRSEMNVSTLELGDSALYLCASSLRDRGLSNYGYTFGSGTRLTVV.

The genes are TRBV11-3 and TRBJ2-7, with D maybe TRBD2 (6 bases). The ends were cut back, 2 bases at V and 4 bases at J, with 15 bases in the middle. This CDR3 has 15 residues. CDR1 and CDR2 from the germline V gene are SGHNT and YENEEA. This chain's CDR3 is CASSLNSGAVYEQYF. The CDR3 DNA follows: TGTGCCAGCAGCTTAAATAGCGGAGCGGTATACGAGCAGTACTTC. The whole variable domain, remainder taken from reference TRBV11-3 and TRBJ2-7, is EAGVVQSPRYKIIEKKQPVAFWCNPISGHNTLYWYLQNLGQGPELLIRYENEEAVDDSQLPKDRFSAERLKGVDSTLKIQPAELGDSAVYLCASSLNSGAVYEQYFGPGTRLTVT.

This chain links TRBV7-6 with TRBJ2-2; weak D call: TRBD2 (5 bases). Germline CDR1 is SGHVS and CDR2 is FNYEAQ. CDR3 length: 16 amino acids. The germline V and J ends were trimmed by 3 bases and 5 bases, with 16 bases remaining between them. The CDR3 DNA reads TGTGCCAGCAGCTTTACTAGGCCCCCGGATACCGGGGAGCTGTTTTTT. Protein sequence: CASSFTRPPDTGELFF.

The chain is built from TRBV28 and TRBJ2-2; 7 nucleotides agree with TRBD1. The CDR3 consists of 14 residues. Germline V lookup: CDR1 MDHEN, CDR2 SYDVKM. The junction had 7 bases not matched to a gene; V was cut back by 6 bases and J by 6 bases. DNA of the CDR3: TGTGCCAGCAGGGTTTCCGGGACAGCCGGGGAGCTGTTTTTT. This encodes CASRVSGTAGELFF. Filled out from reference TRBV28 and TRBJ2-2, the complete variable domain reads DVKVTQSSRYLVKRTGEKVFLECVQDMDHENMFWYRQDPGLGLRLIYFSYDVKMKEKGDIPEGYSVSREKKERFSLILESASTNQTSMYLCASRVSGTAGELFFGEGSRLTVL.

The chain carries TRBV5-6 and TRBJ1-6, with 7 bases identical to TRBD1. The junction had 17 bases not matched to a gene; V was cut back by 3 bases and J by 14 bases. Germline values: CDR1 SGHDT, CDR2 YYEEEE. This CDR3 contains 16 residues. The CDR3: CASSSSRGSRLGSLHF. For the CDR3, the DNA is TGTGCCAGCAGCTCCTCCAGGGGGTCAAGATTAGGGTCCCTCCACTTT.

The rearrangement uses TRBV13 and TRBJ2-1, with D perhaps TRBD2 (6 bases). V lost 6 bases, J lost 4 bases, and 25 bases lay in between. CDR1 PRHDT and CDR2 FYEKMQ come from the germline V gene (reference sequence). CDR3 size: 18 residues. The DNA of the CDR3 is TGTGCCAGCAGTTTAAGTCTTTTGTCGGGAGTTGGGTACAATGAGCAGTTCTTC. It encodes CASSLSLLSGVGYNEQFF.

The CDR3 sequence: CASSFISGGQETQYF. DNA for the CDR3: TGTGCCAGCAGCTTTATTAGCGGGGGGCAAGAGACCCAGTACTTC. V usage is TRBV11-3 and J usage is TRBJ2-5; 10 bases are shared with TRBD2. CDR3 length equals 15 residues. V was clipped by 3 bases and J by 2 bases; unmatched bases: 3. In germline, CDR1 is SGHNT, CDR2 YENEEA.

The V and J genes are TRBV6-6 and TRBJ2-7, with D perhaps TRBD2 (7 bases). The germline CDR1 and CDR2 sequences are MNHNY and SVGAGI (reference sequence). CDR3 length: 12 residues. V was shortened by 6 bases and J by 5 bases, with 11 bases between the two germline ends. CDR3 in amino acids: CASSGGRDEQYF. The CDR3 DNA sequence: TGTGCCAGCAGCGGGGGGCGCGACGAGCAGTACTTC.

The chain recombines TRBV6-5 with TRBJ1-1, with unresolved D. The CDR3 is 14 residues long. Germline assignment: CDR1 MNHEY and CDR2 SVGAGI. The germline V and J ends were trimmed by 6 bases and 1 base, with 12 bases remaining between them. The DNA for the CDR3 is TGTGCCAGCAGACTCCCGGGAACGAACACTGAAGCTTTCTTT. Its translation: CASRLPGTNTEAFF.

This chain connects TRBV11-2 to TRBJ2-3; D is unresolved. Germline V gives CDR1 SGHAT, CDR2 FQNNGV. V lost 2 bases, J lost 0 bases, and 6 bases lay in between. The CDR3 is made up of 14 amino acids. DNA for the CDR3: TGTGCCAGCAGCTTATCCCCTAGCACAGATACGCAGTATTTT. As protein: CASSLSPSTDTQYF.

This clone occurred once. The J gene is TRBJ1-1, the V gene TRBV12-5; 9 bases map to TRBD1. J was trimmed by 0 bases and V by 4 bases; bases with no gene match: 3. CDR1 LGHNT and CDR2 FRNRAP come from the germline V gene. The CDR3 length is 15 residues. CDR3 in amino acids: CASGSGQGLNTEAFF. CDR3 nucleotide sequence: TGTGCTAGTGGTTCGGGACAGGGTTTGAACACTGAAGCTTTCTTT.

The chain is built from TRBV7-9 and TRBJ1-6, with 7 bases matching TRBD1. Trimming at V came to 1 base and at J to 9 bases, leaving 6 bases not matched to a gene. The CDR3 loop spans 15 amino acids. Germline CDR1 reads SEHNR; CDR2 reads FQNEAQ (reference sequence). The CDR3 coding sequence is TGTGCCAGCAGCTTAGGTGGGACAGCTGGTTCACCCCTCCACTTT. Residues: CASSLGGTAGSPLHF. Variable domain in full (rest from reference TRBV7-9 and TRBJ1-6): DTGVSQNPRHKITKRGQNVTFRCDPISEHNRLYWYRQTLGQGPEFLTYFQNEAQLEKSRLLSDRFSAERPKGSFSTLEIQRTEQGDSAMYLCASSLGGTAGSPLHFGNGTRLTVT.

This chain links TRBV9 with TRBJ2-3; D not resolved. Germline loops: CDR1 SGDLS, CDR2 YYNGEE. The V gene lost 0 bases and the J gene lost 5 bases, with 19 bases spanning the gap. The CDR3 covers 17 residues. In DNA, the CDR3 is TGTGCCAGCAGCGTAGGTGCAATCGGGTCCGTTGTAGATACGCAGTATTTT. This gives the protein CASSVGAIGSVVDTQYF.

Concerning this clone: The sample contains more than one DNA sequence encoding this CDR3. The chain carries TRBV7-9 and TRBJ1-4; TRBD1 might be the D (5 bases). This CDR3 spans 14 amino acids. The V end was cut by 0 bases, the J end by 4 bases, with 6 bases between. Germline-derived CDR1 and CDR2 are SEHNR and FQNEAQ (reference sequence). The CDR3 sequence: CASSLAGGNEKLFF. The CDR3 DNA is TGTGCCAGCAGCTTAGCGGGGGGTAATGAAAAACTGTTTTTT.

This chain connects TRBV12-5 to TRBJ2-7, with 8 positions matching TRBD1. V was pared by 0 bases and J by 6 bases, with 7 bases of the junction left unmatched. The germline V gene encodes CDR1 LGHNT and CDR2 FRNRAP. There are 15 residues in the CDR3. Written as DNA, the CDR3 is TGTGCTAGTGGTTTGGTTAAAATACAGGGGGGCGAGCAGTACTTC. Protein: CASGLVKIQGGEQYF.

V gene TRBV6-5 combines with J gene TRBJ2-7, with TRBD1 identical over 7 bases. The CDR3 runs 14 residues. Germline values: CDR1 MNHEY, CDR2 SVGAGI. Trimming at V came to 4 bases and at J to 7 bases, leaving 10 bases not matched to a gene. The CDR3 spells CASSSTGVWGEQYF. The CDR3 region has the DNA TGTGCCAGCAGTTCAACAGGGGTGTGGGGTGAGCAGTACTTC.

The rearrangement links TRBV28 to TRBJ1-2; perhaps TRBD1 as D (6 bases). The V and J ends lost 5 bases and 8 bases respectively, with 12 bases between them. Germline V gene data show CDR1 as MDHEN and CDR2 as SYDVKM. The CDR3 loop spans 12 amino acids. CDR3 in amino acids: CASSRTVWGYTF. DNA for the CDR3: TGTGCCAGCAGTCGGACAGTGTGGGGCTACACCTTC.

This chain uses TRBV7-9 with TRBJ2-7, with 15 bases that match TRBD2. Per germline, CDR1 SEHNR and CDR2 FQNEAQ (reference sequence). The CDR3 extends over 17 amino acids. The V segment lost 5 bases and the J segment 3 bases; nucleotides outside the gene matches: 8. This CDR3 is CASSLGLAGGPDYEQYF. CDR3 coding DNA: TGTGCCAGCAGCCTCGGACTAGCGGGAGGGCCAGACTACGAGCAGTACTTC.